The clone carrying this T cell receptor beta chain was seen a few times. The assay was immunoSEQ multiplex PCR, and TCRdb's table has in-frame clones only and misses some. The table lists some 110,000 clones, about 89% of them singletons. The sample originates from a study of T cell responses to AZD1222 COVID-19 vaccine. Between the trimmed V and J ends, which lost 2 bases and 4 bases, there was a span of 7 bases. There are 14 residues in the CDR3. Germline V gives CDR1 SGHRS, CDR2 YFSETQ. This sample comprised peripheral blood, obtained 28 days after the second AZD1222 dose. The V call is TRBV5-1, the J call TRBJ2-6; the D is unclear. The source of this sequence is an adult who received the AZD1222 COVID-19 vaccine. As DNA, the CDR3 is TGCGCCAGCAGCTTATCGGCAGGGGCCAACGTCCTGACTTTC. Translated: CASSLSAGANVLTF.